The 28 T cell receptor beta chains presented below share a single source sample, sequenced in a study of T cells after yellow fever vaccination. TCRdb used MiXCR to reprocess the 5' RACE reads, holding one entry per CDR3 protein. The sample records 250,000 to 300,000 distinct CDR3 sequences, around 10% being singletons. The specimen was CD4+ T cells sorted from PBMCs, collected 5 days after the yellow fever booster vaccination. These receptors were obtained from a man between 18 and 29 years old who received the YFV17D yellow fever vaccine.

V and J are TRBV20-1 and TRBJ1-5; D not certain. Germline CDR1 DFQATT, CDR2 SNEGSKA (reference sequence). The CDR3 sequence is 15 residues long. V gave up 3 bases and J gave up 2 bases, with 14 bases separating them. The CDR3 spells CSASGSTNGNQPQHF. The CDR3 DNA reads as TGCAGTGCTAGTGGTAGCACAAATGGCAATCAGCCCCAGCATTTT.

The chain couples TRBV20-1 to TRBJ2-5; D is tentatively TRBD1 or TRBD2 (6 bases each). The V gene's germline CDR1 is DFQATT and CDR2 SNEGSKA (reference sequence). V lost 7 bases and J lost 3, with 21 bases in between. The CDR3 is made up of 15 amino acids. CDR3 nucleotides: TGCAGTGGGATGGGCGGGACAAGGACAAAAGAGACCCAGTACTTC. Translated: CSGMGGTRTKETQYF.

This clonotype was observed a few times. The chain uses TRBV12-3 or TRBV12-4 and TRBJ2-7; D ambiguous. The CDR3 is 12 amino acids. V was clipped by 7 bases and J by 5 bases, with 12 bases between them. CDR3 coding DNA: TGTGCCAGCACCCTCCTTGGGCACGAGCAGTACTTC. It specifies CASTLLGHEQYF.

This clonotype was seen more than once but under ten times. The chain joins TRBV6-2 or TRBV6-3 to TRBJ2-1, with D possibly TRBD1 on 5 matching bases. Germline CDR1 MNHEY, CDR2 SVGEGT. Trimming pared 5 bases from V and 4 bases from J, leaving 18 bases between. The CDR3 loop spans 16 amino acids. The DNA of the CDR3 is TGTGCCAGCAGTCTTGCGATCCCTAGGGGATACAATGAGCAGTTCTTC. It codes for CASSLAIPRGYNEQFF.

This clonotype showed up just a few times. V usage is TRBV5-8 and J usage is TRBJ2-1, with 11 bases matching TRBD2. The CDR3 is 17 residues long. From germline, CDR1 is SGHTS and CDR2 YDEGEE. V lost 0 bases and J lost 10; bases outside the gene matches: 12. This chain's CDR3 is CASSLAGSSGGAAEQFF. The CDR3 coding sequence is TGTGCCAGCAGCTTGGCCGGTAGTAGCGGGGGGGCAGCAGAGCAGTTCTTC.

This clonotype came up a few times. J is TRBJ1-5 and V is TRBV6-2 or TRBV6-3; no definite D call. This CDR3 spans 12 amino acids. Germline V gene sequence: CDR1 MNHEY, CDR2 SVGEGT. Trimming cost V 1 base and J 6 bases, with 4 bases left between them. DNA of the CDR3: TGTGCCAGCAGTTACTTCTCTCAGCCCCAGCATTTT. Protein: CASSYFSQPQHF.

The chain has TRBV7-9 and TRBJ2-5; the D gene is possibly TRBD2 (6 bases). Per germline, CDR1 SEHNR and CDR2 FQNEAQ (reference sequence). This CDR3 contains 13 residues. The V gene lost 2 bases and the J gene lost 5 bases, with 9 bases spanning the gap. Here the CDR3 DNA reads TGTGCCAGCAGCTTATATGGGGGGGAGACCCAGTACTTC. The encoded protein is CASSLYGGETQYF.

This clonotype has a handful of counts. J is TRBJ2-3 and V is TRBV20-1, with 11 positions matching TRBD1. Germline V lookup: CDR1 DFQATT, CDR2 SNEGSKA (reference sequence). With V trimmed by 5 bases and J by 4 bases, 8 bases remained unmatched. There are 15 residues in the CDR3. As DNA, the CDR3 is TGCAGTGCTGATGGGGGACAGGGGGGCCCAGATACGCAGTATTTT. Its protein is CSADGGQGGPDTQYF.

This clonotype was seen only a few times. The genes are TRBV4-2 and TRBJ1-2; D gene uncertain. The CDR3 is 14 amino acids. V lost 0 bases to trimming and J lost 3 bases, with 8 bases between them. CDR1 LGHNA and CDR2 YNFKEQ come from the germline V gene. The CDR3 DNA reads TGTGCCAGCAGCCAAGATTTGGCTGACTATGGCTACACCTTC. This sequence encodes CASSQDLADYGYTF.

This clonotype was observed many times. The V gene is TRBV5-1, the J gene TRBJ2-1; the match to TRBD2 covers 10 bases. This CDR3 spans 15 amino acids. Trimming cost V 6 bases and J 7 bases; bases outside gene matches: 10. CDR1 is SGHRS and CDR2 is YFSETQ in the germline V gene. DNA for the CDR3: TGCGCCAGCACATCATCTAGCGGGGGCTTTAATGAGCAGTTCTTC. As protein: CASTSSSGGFNEQFF.

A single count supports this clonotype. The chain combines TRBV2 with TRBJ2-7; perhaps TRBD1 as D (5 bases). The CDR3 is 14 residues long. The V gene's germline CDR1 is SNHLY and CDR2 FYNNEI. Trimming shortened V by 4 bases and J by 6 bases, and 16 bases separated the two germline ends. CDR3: CASSVSREGFEQYF. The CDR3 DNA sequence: TGTGCCAGCAGTGTATCCAGGGAAGGTTTCGAGCAGTACTTC.

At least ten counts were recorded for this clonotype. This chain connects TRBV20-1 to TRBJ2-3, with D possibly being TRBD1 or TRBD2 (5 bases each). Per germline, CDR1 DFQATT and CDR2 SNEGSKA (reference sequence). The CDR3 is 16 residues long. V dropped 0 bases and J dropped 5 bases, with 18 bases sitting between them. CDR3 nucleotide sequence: TGCAGTGCTAGAGATTGGGGTGGGGGTTCTGGAGATACGCAGTATTTT. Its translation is CSARDWGGGSGDTQYF.

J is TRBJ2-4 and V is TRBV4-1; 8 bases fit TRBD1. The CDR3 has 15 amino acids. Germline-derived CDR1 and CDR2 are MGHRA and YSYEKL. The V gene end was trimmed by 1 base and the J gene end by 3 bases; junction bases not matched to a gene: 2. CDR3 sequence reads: CASSQVQGDKNIQYF. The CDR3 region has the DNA TGCGCCAGCAGCCAAGTACAGGGGGACAAAAACATTCAGTACTTC.

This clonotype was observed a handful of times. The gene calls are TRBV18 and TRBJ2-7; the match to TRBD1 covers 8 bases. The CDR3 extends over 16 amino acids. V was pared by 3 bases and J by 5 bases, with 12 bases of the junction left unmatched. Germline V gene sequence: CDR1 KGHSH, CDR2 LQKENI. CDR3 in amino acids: CASSPPYGQGRNEQYF. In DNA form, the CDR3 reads TGTGCCAGCTCACCCCCCTATGGACAGGGAAGGAACGAGCAGTACTTC.

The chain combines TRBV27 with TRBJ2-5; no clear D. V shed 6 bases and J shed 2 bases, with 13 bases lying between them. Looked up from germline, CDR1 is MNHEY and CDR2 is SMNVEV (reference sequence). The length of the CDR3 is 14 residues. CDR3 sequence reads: CASSPPGLQETQYF. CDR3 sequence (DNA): TGTGCCAGCAGCCCACCCGGGTTGCAAGAGACCCAGTACTTC.

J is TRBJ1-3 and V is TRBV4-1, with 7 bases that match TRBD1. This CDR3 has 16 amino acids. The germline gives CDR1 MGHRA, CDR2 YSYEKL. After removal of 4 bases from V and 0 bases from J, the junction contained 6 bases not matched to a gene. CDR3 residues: CASSLRGLDSGNTIYF. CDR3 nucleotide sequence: TGCGCCAGCAGCCTCAGGGGGTTAGACTCTGGAAACACCATATATTTT.

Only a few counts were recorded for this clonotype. CDR3 DNA: TGTGCCAGCAGCCCGGGGACCGAGAGCTCCTACGAGCAGTACTTC. Translating gives CASSPGTESSYEQYF. The chain recombines TRBV4-2 with TRBJ2-7; D is possibly TRBD1 or TRBD2 (5 bases each). Germline V CDR1 and CDR2: LGHNA, YNFKEQ. Between the trimmed V and J ends, which lost 4 bases and 0 bases, there was a span of 13 bases. This CDR3 is built from 15 residues.

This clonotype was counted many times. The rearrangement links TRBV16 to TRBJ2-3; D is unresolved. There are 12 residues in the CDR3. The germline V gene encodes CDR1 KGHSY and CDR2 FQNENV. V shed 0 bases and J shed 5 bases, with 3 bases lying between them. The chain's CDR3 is CASSQSGDTQYF. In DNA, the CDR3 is TGTGCCAGCAGCCAATCCGGAGATACGCAGTATTTT.

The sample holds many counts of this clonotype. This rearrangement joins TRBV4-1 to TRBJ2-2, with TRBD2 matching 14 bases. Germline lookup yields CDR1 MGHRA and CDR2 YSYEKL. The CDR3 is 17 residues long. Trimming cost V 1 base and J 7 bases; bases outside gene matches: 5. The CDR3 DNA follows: TGCGCCAGCAGCCAAGGACTAGCGGGGGGGCGCGGCGGGGAGCTGTTTTTT. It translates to CASSQGLAGGRGGELFF.

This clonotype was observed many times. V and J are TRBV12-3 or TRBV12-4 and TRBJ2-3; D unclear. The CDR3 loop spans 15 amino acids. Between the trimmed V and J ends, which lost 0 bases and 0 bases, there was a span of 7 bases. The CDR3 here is CASSLAVSSTDTQYF. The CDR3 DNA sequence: TGTGCCAGCAGTTTAGCGGTATCTAGCACAGATACGCAGTATTTT.

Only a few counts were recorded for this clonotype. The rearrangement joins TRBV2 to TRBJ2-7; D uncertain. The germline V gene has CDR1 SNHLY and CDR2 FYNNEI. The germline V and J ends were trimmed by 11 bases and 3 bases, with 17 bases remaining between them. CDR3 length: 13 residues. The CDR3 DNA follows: TGTGCCGGTATGAGGAAGTCAGACTACGAGCAGTACTTC. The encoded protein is CAGMRKSDYEQYF. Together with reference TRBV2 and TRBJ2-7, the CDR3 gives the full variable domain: EPEVTQTPSHQVTQMGQEVILRCVPISNHLYFYWYRQILGQKVEFLVSFYNNEISEKSEIFDDQFSVERPDGSNFTLKIRSTKLEDSAMYFCAGMRKSDYEQYFGPGTRLTVT.

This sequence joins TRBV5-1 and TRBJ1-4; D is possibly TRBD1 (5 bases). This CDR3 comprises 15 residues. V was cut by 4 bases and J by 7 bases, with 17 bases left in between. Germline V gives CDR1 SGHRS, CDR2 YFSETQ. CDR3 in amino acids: CASSIRGRGFEKLFF. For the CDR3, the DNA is TGCGCCAGCAGCATTAGGGGCCGCGGGTTTGAAAAACTGTTTTTT.

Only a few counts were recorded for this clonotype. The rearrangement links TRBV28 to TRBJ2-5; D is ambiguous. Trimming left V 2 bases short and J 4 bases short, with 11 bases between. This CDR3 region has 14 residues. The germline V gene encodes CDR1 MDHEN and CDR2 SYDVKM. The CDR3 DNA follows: TGTGCCAGCAGTTTAATGGTTGGGCGAGAGACCCAGTACTTC. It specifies CASSLMVGRETQYF.

The CDR3 DNA reads TGTGCCACCAGTGAACGGGCTTGGCAGCCCCAGCATTTT. This encodes CATSERAWQPQHF. The chain couples TRBV24-1 to TRBJ1-5; no clear D gene. Looked up from germline, CDR1 is KGHDR and CDR2 is SFDVKD. The CDR3 is made up of 13 amino acids. V shed 4 bases and J shed 7 bases, with 10 bases lying between them.

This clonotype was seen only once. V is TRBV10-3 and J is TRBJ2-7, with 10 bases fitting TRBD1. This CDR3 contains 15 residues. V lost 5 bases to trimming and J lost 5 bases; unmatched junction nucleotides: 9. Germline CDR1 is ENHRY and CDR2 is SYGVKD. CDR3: CAISTPGQGVNEQYF. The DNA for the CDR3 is TGTGCCATCAGTACGCCTGGACAGGGGGTGAACGAGCAGTACTTC.

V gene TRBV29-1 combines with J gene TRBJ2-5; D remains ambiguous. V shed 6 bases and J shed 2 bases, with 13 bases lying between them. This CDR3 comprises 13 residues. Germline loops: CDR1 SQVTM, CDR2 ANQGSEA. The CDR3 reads CSVRPLGQETQYF. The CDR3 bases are TGCAGCGTGCGGCCGTTGGGGCAAGAGACCCAGTACTTC. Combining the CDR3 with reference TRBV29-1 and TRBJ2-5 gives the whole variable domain SAVISQKPSRDICQRGTSLTIQCQVDSQVTMMFWYRQQPGQSLTLIATANQGSEATYESGFVIDKFPISRPNLTFSTLTVSNMSPEDSSIYLCSVRPLGQETQYFGPGTRLLVL.

DNA for the CDR3: TGTGCTAGTGGTAAGCGCTCGACAGGGTTTGACACTGAAGCTTTCTTT. Translation gives CASGKRSTGFDTEAFF. The chain employs TRBV12-5 and TRBJ1-1, with 7 bases aligning to TRBD1. Per the germline V gene, CDR1 is LGHNT and CDR2 is FRNRAP. The CDR3 length is 16 residues. J gave up 3 bases and V 5 bases, and 12 bases lay outside the gene matches.

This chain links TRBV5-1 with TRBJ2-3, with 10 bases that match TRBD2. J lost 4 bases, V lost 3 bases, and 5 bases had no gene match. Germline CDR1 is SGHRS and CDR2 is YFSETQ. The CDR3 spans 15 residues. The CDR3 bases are TGCGCCAGCAGCTACCTAGCGGGGGCTTCAGATACGCAGTATTTT. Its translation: CASSYLAGASDTQYF.